This T cell receptor beta chain came from a study of shared clonotypes between healthy human individuals. The study, taken as a whole, reports: Larger estimated richness was generally recorded for naive subsets relative to memory subsets.

As regards this clone: Antigen specificity is unknown.

The method was immunoSEQ multiplex PCR; TCRdb's version includes in-frame clones alone and lacks a portion of them. The sample contains under 1,100,000 clones, about 75% of which appear only once. CDR1 and CDR2 (germline): GTSNPN, SVGIG (reference sequence). The V gene end was trimmed by 0 bases and the J gene end by 4 bases; junction bases not matched to a gene: 4. This CDR3 region has 14 residues. The donors were adults (healthy and HIV-negative) with no recent acute infections or vaccinations. There were only Caucasian adults among the donors, and all lived in Nashville, Tennessee. Researchers partitioned CD4+ cells into CD45RA+ naive and CD45RA-negative memory subsets.

The sequence derives from a man aged 18 to 30 in good health. Sequenced: memory CD4+ T cells sorted from blood. Subset here: CD45RA-negative fraction. This chain uses TRBV30 with TRBJ1-2; TRBD1 matches 8 bases. CDR3: CAWSVRTGPYGYTF. As DNA, the CDR3 is TGTGCCTGGAGTGTCAGGACAGGGCCCTATGGCTACACCTTC.